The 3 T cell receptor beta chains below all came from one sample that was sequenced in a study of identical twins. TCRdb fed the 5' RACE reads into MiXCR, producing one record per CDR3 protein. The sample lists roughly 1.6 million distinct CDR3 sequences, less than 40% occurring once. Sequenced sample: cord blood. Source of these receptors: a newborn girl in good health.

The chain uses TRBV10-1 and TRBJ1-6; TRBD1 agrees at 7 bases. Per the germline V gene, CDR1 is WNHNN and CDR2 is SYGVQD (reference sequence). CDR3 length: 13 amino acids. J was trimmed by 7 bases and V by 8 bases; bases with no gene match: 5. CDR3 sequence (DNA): TGCGCCAGCTCCCAGGGGGTCAATTCACCCCTCCACTTT. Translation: CASSQGVNSPLHF.

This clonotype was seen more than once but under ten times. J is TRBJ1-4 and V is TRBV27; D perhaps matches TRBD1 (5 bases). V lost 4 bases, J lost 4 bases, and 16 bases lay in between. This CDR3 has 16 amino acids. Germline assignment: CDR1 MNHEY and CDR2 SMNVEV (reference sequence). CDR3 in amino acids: CASSSLLRVDNEKLFF. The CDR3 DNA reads TGTGCCAGCAGTTCGCTCCTCAGGGTGGATAATGAAAAACTGTTTTTT.

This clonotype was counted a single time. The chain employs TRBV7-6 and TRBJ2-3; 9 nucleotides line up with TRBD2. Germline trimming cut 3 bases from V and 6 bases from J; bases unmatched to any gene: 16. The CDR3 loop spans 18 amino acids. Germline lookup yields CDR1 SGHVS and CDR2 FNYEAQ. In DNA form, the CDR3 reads TGTGCCAGCAGCTTCCTATCTGGGTCTAGCGGGGTATCGGATACGCAGTATTTT. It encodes CASSFLSGSSGVSDTQYF.